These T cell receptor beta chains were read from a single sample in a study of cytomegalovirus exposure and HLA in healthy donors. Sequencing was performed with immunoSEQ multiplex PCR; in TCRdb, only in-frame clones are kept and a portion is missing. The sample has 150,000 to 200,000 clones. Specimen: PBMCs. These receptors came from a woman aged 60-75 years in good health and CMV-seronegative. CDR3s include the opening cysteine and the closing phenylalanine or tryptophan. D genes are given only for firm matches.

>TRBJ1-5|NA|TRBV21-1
CASSKKVGQGPPNQPQHF
TGTGCCAGCAGCAAAAAAGTGGGACAGGGGCCGCCGAATCAGCCCCAGCATTTT
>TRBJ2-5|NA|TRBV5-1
CATAPGVQETQYF
TGCGCCACCGCGCCAGGGGTCCAAGAGACCCAGTACTTC
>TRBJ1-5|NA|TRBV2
CASSEILSNQPQHF
TGTGCCAGCAGTGAAATCCTAAGCAATCAGCCCCAGCATTTT
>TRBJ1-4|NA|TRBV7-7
CASSPQQGGTPEKLFF
TGTGCCAGCAGCCCCCAGCAGGGAGGCACGCCAGAAAAACTGTTTTTT
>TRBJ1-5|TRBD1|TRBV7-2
CASSLQGDQPQHF
TGTGCCAGCAGCTTACAGGGGGATCAGCCCCAGCATTTT
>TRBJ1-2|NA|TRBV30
CAWRGGGYTF
TGTGCTTGGCGGGGAGGTGGCTACACCTTC
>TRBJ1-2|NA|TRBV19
CAISQGYGYTF
TGTGCCATTTCACAGGGCTATGGCTACACCTTC
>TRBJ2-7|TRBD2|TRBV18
CASSPTSGNYEQYF
TGTGCCAGCTCACCGACTAGCGGGAACTACGAGCAGTACTTC
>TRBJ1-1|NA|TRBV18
CASSPNFRPGHGNTEAFF
TGTGCCAGCTCACCAAACTTTCGTCCGGGACACGGAAACACTGAAGCTTTCTTT
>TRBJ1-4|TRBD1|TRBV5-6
CASSSWTGGGFNEKLFF
TGTGCCAGCAGCTCGTGGACAGGGGGCGGATTTAATGAAAAACTGTTTTTT
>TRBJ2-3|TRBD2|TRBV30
CAWSVLAGADTQYF
TGTGCCTGGAGTGTACTAGCGGGAGCAGATACGCAGTATTTT
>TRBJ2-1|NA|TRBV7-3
CASSHGLSNEQFF
TGTGCCAGCAGCCACGGACTATCTAATGAGCAGTTCTTC
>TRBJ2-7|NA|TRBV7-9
CASSQRAHGGYEQYF
TGTGCCAGCAGCCAAAGGGCTCACGGAGGATACGAGCAGTACTTC
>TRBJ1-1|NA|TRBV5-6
CASSLPGARTEAFF
TGTGCCAGCAGCTTGCCAGGGGCGAGGACTGAAGCTTTCTTT
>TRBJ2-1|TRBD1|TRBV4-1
CASSQFGQALEQFF
TGCGCCAGCAGCCAATTCGGACAGGCCTTAGAGCAGTTCTTC
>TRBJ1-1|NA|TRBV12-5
CASGLDTRTEAFF
TGTGCTAGTGGTTTGGATACAAGAACTGAAGCTTTCTTT
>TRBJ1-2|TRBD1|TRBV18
CASSPGTGDNYGYTF
TGTGCCAGCTCACCGGGGACAGGGGACAACTATGGCTACACCTTC
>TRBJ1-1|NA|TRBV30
CAWSVDFWLEAFF
TGTGCCTGGAGTGTGGACTTCTGGTTGGAAGCTTTCTTT
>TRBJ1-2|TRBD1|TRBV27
CASSIRDRGDGYTF
TGTGCCAGCAGCATCCGGGACAGGGGGGATGGCTACACCTTC
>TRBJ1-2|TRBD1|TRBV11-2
CASSRDRGDYGYTF
TGTGCCAGCAGCAGGGACAGGGGGGACTATGGCTACACCTTC
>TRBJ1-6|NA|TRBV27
CASSLSTRSNSPLHF
TGTGCCAGCAGTTTATCGACACGTAGTAATTCACCCCTCCACTTT
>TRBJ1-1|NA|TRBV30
CAWTEYPQGGEAFF
TGTGCCTGGACCGAGTATCCCCAGGGCGGAGAAGCTTTCTTT
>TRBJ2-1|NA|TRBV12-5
CASGLGRSSYNEQFF
TGTGCTAGTGGTTTGGGTCGGAGCTCCTACAATGAGCAGTTCTTC